This paragraph reports one T cell receptor (beta chain). The data are from a study of cytomegalovirus exposure and HLA in healthy donors. Germline V gene lookup returns CDR1 MNHNS and CDR2 SASEGT. V was trimmed by 3 bases and J by 5 bases, leaving 10 bases between them. The CDR3 extends over 13 amino acids. Researchers ran the PCR with 60 Vbeta and 13 Jbeta primers. Clones were sequenced by immunoSEQ multiplex PCR, and TCRdb holds only the in-frame ones, with some missing. The sample table sets out around 45,000 clones. The sample consisted of PBMCs. This clonotype was obtained from a male donor in good health and CMV-seronegative. The chain uses TRBV6-1 and TRBJ1-2; D not certain. The CDR3 nucleotides are TGTGCCAGCAGTGAGCTGGGCAGTTATGGCTACACCTTC. Translated, it gives CASSELGSYGYTF.